This TCR beta chain was found in a study of blood T cell repertoires in COVID-19. Across the whole study: PBMCs, B-cell-depleted T cells, or T cells were the source of the cDNA or gDNA that made up the material.

Participants were aged roughly 18 to 89 years from approximately 25 US areas. Participants' reported clinical history set cohort assignment. The germline V gene has CDR1 LNHDA and CDR2 SQIVND (reference sequence). Between the trimmed V and J ends, which lost 3 bases and 5 bases, there was a span of 12 bases. The CDR3 runs to 14 residues. Sequenced by immunoSEQ multiplex PCR; TCRdb stores in-frame clones only, minus some. The sample shows around 310,000 clones, 75% to 90% of them seen only once. Sample: PBMCs or T cells enriched from blood (not recorded which). The chain is built from TRBV19 and TRBJ2-3; D not certain. The source of this sequence is a man under 40 who had recovered from COVID-19. DNA of the CDR3: TGTGCCAGTAGTATCCAGGATTCTCTAGATACGCAGTATTTT. This translates into CASSIQDSLDTQYF. Looking up the rest from reference TRBV19 and TRBJ2-3 gives the full variable domain: DGGITQSPKYLFRKEGQNVTLSCEQNLNHDAMYWYRQDPGQGLRLIYYSQIVNDFQKGDIAEGYSVSREKKESFPLTVTSAQKNPTAFYLCASSIQDSLDTQYFGPGTRLTVL.